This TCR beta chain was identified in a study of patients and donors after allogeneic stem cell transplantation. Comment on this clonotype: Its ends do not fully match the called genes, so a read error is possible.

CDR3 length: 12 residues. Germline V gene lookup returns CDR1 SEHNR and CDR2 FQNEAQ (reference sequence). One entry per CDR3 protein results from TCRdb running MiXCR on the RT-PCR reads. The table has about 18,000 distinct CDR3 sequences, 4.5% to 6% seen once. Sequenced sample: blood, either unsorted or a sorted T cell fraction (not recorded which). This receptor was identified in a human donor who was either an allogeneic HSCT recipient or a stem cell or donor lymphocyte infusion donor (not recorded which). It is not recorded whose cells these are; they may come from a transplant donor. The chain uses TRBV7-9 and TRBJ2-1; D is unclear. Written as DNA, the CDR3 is TGTGCCAGCAGCCTCCTGTACAATGTGCAGTTCTTC. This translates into CASSLLYNVQFF.